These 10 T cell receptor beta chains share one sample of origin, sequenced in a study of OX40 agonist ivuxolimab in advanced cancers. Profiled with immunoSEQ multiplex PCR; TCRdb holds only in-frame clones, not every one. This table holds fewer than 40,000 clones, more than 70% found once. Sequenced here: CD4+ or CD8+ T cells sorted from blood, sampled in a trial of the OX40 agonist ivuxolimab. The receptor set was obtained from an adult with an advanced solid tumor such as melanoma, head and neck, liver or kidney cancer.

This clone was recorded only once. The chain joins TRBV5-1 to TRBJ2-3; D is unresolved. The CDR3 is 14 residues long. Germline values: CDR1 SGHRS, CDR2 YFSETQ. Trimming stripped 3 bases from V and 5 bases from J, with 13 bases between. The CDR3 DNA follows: TGCGCCAGCAGCTCCTTCGGTGTCGAAGATACGCAGTATTTT. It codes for CASSSFGVEDTQYF.

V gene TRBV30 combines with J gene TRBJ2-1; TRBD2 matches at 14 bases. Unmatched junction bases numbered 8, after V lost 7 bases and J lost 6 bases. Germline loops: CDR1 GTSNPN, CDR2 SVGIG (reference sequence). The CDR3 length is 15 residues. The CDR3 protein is CASRLAGGLGNEQFF. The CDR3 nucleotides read TGTGCCTCAAGACTAGCGGGGGGGCTGGGCAATGAGCAGTTCTTC.

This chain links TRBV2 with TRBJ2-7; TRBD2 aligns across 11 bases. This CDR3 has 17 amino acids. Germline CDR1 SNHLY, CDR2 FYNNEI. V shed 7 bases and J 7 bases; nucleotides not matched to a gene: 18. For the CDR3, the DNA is TGTGCCAGCATTCGCGGGGCTAGCGGGGGGACTTTACGGGAGCAGTACTTC. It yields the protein CASIRGASGGTLREQYF.

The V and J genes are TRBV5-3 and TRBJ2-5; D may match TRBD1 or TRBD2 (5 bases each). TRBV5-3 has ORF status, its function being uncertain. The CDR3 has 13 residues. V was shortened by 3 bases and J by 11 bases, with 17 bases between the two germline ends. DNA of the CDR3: TGTGCCAGAAGCTACTGGGGACGGCGCAGGCAGTACTTC. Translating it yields CARSYWGRRRQYF.

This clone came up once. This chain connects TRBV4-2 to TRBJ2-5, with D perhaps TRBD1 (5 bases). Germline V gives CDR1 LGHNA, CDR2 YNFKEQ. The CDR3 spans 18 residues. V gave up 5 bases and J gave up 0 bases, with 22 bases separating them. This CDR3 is CASSADPPQVSYQETQYF. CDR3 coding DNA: TGTGCCAGCAGCGCAGACCCCCCACAGGTCTCGTACCAAGAGACCCAGTACTTC.

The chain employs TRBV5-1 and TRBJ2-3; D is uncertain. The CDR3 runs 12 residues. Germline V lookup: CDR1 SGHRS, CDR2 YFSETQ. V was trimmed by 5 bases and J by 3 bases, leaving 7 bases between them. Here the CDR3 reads CASSSETDTQYF. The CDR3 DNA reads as TGCGCCAGCAGTTCAGAGACAGATACGCAGTATTTT. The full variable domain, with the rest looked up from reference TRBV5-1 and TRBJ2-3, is KAGVTQTPRYLIKTRGQQVTLSCSPISGHRSVSWYQQTPGQGLQFLFEYFSETQRNKGNFPGRFSGRQFSNSRSEMNVSTLELGDSALYLCASSSETDTQYFGPGTRLTVL.

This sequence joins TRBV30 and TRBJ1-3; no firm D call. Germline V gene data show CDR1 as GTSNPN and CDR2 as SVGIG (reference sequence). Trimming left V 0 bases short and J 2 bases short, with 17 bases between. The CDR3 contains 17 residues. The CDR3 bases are TGTGCCTGGAGTGTTTTCCCCGCCGGAGTCCCTGGAAACACCATATATTTT. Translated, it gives CAWSVFPAGVPGNTIYF. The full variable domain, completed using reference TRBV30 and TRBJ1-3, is SQTIHQWPATLVQPVGSPLSLECTVEGTSNPNLYWYRQAAGRGLQLLFYSVGIGQISSEVPQNLSASRPQDRQFILSSKKLLLSDSGFYLCAWSVFPAGVPGNTIYFGEGSWLTVV.

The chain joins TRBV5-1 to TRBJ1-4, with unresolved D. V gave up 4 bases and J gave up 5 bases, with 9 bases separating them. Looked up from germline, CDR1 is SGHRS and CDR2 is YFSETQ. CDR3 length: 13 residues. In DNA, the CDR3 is TGCGCCAGCAGCGGAGGGAGAAATGAAAAACTGTTTTTT. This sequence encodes CASSGGRNEKLFF. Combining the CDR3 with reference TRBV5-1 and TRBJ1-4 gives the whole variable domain KAGVTQTPRYLIKTRGQQVTLSCSPISGHRSVSWYQQTPGQGLQFLFEYFSETQRNKGNFPGRFSGRQFSNSRSEMNVSTLELGDSALYLCASSGGRNEKLFFGSGTQLSVL.

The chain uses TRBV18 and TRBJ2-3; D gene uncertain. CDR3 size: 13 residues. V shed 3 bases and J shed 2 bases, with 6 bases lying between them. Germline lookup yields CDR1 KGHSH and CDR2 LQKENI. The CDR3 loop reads CASSPFVTDTQYF. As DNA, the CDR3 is TGTGCCAGCTCACCTTTCGTCACAGATACGCAGTATTTT.

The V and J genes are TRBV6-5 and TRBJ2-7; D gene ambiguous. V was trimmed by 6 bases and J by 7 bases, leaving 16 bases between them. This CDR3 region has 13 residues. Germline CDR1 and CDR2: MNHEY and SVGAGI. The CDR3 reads CASRPGPLTEQYF. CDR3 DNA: TGTGCCAGCAGGCCCGGGCCTCTAACGGAGCAGTACTTC.